This T cell receptor beta chain was sequenced during a study of T-cell reconstitution after alpha-beta-depleted transplantation in children. Findings of the study overall: Approximately two months post-transplant, alpha-beta T cells reportedly originated from several hundred expanded graft clones. A year had passed since transplant, and T-cell counts and diversity by then came mostly from newly produced T cells. Surviving thymic progenitors and recipient T cells were the source of high TCRbeta diversity at day 60 in some patients.

Unique molecular identifiers tagged the TCRbeta library. TCRdb independently ran MiXCR on the PCR reads; one entry per CDR3 protein. The repertoire consists of about 490,000 distinct CDR3 sequences, with roughly a tenth occurring once and the leading ten covering around 2.2%. Ten or more counts support this clonotype. What it binds is not known. This CDR3 has 11 residues. V was trimmed by 5 bases and J by 5 bases, leaving 5 bases between them. CDR1 is MDHEN, CDR2 SYDVKM, per germline. This sequence joins TRBV28 and TRBJ2-3; D unresolved. The starting material was PBMCs, obtained before TCRalphabeta/CD19-depleted stem cell transplant. The sequence was obtained from a child aged 2-9 years with inherited bone marrow failure, due to receive a stem cell transplant. The CDR3 reads CASSKGDTQYF. The DNA of the CDR3 is TGTGCCAGCAGTAAGGGAGATACGCAGTATTTT.